This TCR beta chain was captured in a study of shared clonotypes between healthy human individuals. CD45RO negativity and positive selection for CCR7 defined naive CD8 cells, a population that excluded terminally differentiated effector memory CD45RA+ cells. Genomic DNA of every subset was divided equally among multiple immunoSEQ plates. The protocol was immunoSEQ multiplex PCR, while the TCRdb copy is restricted to in-frame clones and leaves out a portion. The sample includes approximately 2,200,000 clones, approximately 94% of them seen just once. This CDR3 comprises 17 residues. The germline CDR1 and CDR2 sequences are SGHNT and YYREEE (reference sequence). The V end was cut by 1 base, the J end by 0 bases, with 14 bases between.

The source of this sequence is a man aged 18 to 30 in good health. Some clones in this sample may be carry-over from other donors' samples. The gene calls are TRBV5-4 and TRBJ1-3; unclear D gene. The sequenced material came from naive CD8+ T cells from PBMCs. The CDR3 is CASSLWAGGFSGNTIYF. CDR3 DNA sequence: TGTGCCAGCAGCTTGTGGGCAGGAGGCTTCTCTGGAAACACCATATATTTT.